This T cell receptor beta chain was found in a study of T cells in Graves' hyperthyroidism and ophthalmopathy. Study overall: Peripheral blood draws took place at initial diagnosis, ahead of any treatment.

Per the germline V gene, CDR1 is MNHEY and CDR2 is SVGEGT. The CDR3 sequence is 15 residues long. V gave up 0 bases and J gave up 3 bases, with 12 bases separating them. TCR beta CDR3 regions were amplified from RNA. Researchers ran a first-round RT-PCR on the TCR CDR3 using the HTBI primer set. TCRdb re-derived calls from the multiplex PCR reads in MiXCR, one entry per CDR3 protein. This table holds about 640,000 distinct CDR3 sequences, around 20% found once. The V call is TRBV6-2 or TRBV6-3, the J call TRBJ2-7; D ambiguous. The sample comprised blood. The receptor comes from a man in his thirties or forties with Graves' ophthalmopathy. Here the CDR3 DNA reads TGTGCCAGCAGTTACTCGACGACATGGTACTACGAGCAGTACTTC. This sequence encodes CASSYSTTWYYEQYF.